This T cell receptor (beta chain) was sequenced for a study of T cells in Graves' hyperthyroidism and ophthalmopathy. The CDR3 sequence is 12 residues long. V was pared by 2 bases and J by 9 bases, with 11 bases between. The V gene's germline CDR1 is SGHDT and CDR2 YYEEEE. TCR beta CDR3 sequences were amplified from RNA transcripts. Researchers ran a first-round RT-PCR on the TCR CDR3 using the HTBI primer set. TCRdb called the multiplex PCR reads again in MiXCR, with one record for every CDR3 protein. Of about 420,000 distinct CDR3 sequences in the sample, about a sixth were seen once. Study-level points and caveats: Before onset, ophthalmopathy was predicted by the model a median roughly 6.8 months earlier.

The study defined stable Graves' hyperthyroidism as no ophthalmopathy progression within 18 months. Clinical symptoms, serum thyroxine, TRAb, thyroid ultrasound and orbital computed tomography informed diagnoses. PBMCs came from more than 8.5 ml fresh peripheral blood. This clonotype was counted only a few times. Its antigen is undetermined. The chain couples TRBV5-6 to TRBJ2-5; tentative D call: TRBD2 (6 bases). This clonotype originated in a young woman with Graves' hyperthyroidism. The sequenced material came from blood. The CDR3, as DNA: TGTGCCAGCAGCTTTGGAGGGACGGCCCAGTACTTC. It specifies CASSFGGTAQYF.